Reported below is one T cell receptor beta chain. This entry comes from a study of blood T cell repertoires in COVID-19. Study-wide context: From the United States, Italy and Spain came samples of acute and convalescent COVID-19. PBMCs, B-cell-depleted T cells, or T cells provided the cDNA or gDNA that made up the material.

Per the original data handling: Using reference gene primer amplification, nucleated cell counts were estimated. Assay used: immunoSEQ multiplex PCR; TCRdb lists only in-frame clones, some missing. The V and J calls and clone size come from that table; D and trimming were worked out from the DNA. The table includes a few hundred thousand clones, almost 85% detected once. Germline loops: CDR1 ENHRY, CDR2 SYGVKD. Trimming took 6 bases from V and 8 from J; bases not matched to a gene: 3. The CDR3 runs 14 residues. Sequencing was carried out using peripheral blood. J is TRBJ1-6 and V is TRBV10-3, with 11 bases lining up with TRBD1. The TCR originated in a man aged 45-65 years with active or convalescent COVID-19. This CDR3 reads CAISGTGGDSPLHF. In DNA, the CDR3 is TGTGCCATCAGCGGGACAGGGGGTGATTCACCCCTCCACTTT.